This TCR beta chain was profiled in a study of molecular identifiers for immune sequencing clone quantification. MiXCR, applied by TCRdb to the PCR reads, yields one record per CDR3 protein. The sample yields about 32,000 distinct CDR3 sequences, 15% to 20% seen once. CDR3 length: 15 amino acids. Germline V gene sequence: CDR1 SGDLS, CDR2 YYNGEE. Trimming pared 4 bases from V and 1 base from J, leaving 15 bases between. This clonotype was obtained from a human donor in good health. Some libraries in this study had Jurkat cell RNA spiked in. The chain is built from TRBV9 and TRBJ2-7; weak D call: TRBD2 (6 bases). Input material: naive CD8+ T cells from blood, with Jurkat cell RNA spiked in. Subset in this sample: FACS-sorted CD8+CD4-CCR7+CD45RA+ naive T cells. The CDR3 sequence is CASSPPPEGSYEQYF. The DNA of the CDR3 is TGTGCCAGCAGCCCGCCACCGGAGGGTTCCTACGAGCAGTACTTC.